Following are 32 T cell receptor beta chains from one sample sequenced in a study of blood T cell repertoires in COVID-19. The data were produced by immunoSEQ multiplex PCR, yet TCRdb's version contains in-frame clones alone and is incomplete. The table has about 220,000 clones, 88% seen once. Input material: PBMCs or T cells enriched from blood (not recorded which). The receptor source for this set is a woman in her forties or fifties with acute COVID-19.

CDR3: CASSWGQALNTEAFF. DNA for the CDR3: TGCGCCAGCAGCTGGGGACAGGCCTTGAACACTGAAGCTTTCTTT. The rearrangement uses TRBV5-1 and TRBJ1-1; 8 bases line up with TRBD1. The germline CDR1 and CDR2 sequences are SGHRS and YFSETQ. This CDR3 comprises 15 residues. V lost 3 bases and J lost 0; bases outside the gene matches: 4.

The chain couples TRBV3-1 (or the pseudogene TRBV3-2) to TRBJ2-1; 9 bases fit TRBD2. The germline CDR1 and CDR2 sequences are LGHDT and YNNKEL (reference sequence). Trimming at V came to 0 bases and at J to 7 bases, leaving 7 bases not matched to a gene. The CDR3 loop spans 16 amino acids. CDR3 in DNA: TGTGCCAGCAGCCAAGAGGGTAGCGGGAGAGGAAATGAGCAGTTCTTC. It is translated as CASSQEGSGRGNEQFF.

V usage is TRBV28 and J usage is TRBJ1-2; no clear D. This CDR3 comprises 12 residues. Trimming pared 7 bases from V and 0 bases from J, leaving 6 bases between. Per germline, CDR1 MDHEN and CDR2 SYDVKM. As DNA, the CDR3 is TGTGCCAGCACGAACACTAACTATGGCTACACCTTC. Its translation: CASTNTNYGYTF.

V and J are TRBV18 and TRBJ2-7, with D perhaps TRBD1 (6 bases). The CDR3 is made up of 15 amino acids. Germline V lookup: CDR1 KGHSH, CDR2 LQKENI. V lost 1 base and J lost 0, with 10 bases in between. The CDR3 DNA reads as TGTGCCAGCTCACCACTTGCAGGGGCCTCCTACGAGCAGTACTTC. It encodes CASSPLAGASYEQYF.

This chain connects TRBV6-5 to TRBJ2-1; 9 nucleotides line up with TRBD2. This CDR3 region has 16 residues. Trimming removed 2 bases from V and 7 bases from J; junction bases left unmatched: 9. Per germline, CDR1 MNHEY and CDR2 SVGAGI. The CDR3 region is CASSYEGGRALNEQFF. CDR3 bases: TGTGCCAGCAGTTACGAGGGCGGGAGGGCCCTGAATGAGCAGTTCTTC.

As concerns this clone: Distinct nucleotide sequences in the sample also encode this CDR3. This CDR3 is CASSRDRGGTEAFF. The CDR3 DNA follows: TGTGCCAGCAGCAGAGACAGGGGGGGGACTGAAGCTTTCTTT. V usage is TRBV7-2 and J usage is TRBJ1-1, with 9 bases fitting TRBD1. The CDR3 runs to 14 residues. Germline CDR1 is SGHTA and CDR2 is FQGNSA. V shed 5 bases and J 5 bases; nucleotides not matched to a gene: 6.

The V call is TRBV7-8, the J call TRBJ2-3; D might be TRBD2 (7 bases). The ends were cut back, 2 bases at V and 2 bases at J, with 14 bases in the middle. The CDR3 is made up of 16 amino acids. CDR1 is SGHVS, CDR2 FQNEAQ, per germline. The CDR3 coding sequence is TGTGCCAGCAGCTTACGGGGGGCAGGAACCACAGATACGCAGTATTTT. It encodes CASSLRGAGTTDTQYF.

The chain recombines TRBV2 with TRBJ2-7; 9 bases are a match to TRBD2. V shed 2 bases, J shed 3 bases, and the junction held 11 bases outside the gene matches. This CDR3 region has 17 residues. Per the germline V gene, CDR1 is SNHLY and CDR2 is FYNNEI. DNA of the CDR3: TGTGCCAGCAGTGAATGGCAGGGGGGACTAGCAGGCTACGAGCAGTACTTC. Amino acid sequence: CASSEWQGGLAGYEQYF.

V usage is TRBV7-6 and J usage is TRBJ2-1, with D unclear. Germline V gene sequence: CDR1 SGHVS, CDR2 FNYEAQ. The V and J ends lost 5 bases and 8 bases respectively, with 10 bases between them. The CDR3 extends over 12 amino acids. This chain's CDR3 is CASSPSVHEQFF. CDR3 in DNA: TGTGCCAGCAGCCCCTCAGTGCATGAGCAGTTCTTC.

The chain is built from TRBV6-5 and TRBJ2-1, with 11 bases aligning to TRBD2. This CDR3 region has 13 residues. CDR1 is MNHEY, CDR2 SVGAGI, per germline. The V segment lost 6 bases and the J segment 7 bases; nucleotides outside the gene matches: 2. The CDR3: CASRGLAANEQFF. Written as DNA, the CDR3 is TGTGCCAGCAGGGGACTAGCGGCTAATGAGCAGTTCTTC.

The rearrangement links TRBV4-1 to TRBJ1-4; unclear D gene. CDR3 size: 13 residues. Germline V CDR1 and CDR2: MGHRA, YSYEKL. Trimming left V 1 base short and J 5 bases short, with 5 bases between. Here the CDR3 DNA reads TGCGCCAGCAGCCAAGCCCAGAATGAAAAACTGTTTTTT. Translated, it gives CASSQAQNEKLFF.

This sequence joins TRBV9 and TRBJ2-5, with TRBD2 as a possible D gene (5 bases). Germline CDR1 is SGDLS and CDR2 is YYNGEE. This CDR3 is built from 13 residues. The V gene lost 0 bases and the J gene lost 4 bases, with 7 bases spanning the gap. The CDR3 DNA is TGTGCCAGCAGCGTAGACCGGGGAGAGACCCAGTACTTC. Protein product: CASSVDRGETQYF.

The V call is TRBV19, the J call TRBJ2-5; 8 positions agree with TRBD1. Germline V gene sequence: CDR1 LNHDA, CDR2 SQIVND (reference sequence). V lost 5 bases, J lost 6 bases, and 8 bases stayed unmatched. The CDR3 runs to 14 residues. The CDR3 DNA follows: TGTGCCAGTAGTCTCCGGACAGGGCGGCAGACCCAGTACTTC. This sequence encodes CASSLRTGRQTQYF.

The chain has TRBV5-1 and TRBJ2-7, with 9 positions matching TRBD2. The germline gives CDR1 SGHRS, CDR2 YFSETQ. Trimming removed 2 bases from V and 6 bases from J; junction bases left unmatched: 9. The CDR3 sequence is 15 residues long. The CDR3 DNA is TGCGCCAGCAGCTTTTCGTTAGCGGGAGTTCGCGAGCAGTACTTC. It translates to CASSFSLAGVREQYF.

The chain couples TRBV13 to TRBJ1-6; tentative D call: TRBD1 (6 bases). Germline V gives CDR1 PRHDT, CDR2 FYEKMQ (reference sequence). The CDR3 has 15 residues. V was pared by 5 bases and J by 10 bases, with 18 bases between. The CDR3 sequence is CASSAQQGTGSPLHF. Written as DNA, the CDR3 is TGTGCCAGCAGCGCGCAACAGGGCACGGGATCACCCCTCCACTTT.

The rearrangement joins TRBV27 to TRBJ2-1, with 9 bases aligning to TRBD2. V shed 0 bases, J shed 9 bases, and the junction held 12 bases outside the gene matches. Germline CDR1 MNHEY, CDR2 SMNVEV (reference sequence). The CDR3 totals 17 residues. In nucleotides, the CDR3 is TGTGCCAGCAGTTTATCTAGCGGGAGATTGGGGAGGAGTGAGCAGTTCTTC. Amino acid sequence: CASSLSSGRLGRSEQFF.

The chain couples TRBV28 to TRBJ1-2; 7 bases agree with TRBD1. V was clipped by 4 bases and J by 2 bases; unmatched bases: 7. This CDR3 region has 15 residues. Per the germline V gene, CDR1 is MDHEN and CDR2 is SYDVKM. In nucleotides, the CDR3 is TGTGCCAGCAGTTCAGGGGGGATTTCGAACTATGGCTACACCTTC. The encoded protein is CASSSGGISNYGYTF.

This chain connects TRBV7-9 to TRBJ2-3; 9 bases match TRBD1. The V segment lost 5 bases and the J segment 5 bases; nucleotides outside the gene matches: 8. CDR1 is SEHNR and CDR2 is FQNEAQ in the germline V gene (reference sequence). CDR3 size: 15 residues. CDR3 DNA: TGTGCCAGCAGCCTGTGGACAGGGGTTCAAGATACGCAGTATTTT. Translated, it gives CASSLWTGVQDTQYF.

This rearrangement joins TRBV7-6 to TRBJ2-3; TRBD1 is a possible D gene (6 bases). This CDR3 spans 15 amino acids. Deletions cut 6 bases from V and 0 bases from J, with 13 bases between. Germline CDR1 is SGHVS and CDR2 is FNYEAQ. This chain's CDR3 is CASRWTAASTDTQYF. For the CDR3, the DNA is TGTGCCAGCAGATGGACAGCCGCGAGCACAGATACGCAGTATTTT.

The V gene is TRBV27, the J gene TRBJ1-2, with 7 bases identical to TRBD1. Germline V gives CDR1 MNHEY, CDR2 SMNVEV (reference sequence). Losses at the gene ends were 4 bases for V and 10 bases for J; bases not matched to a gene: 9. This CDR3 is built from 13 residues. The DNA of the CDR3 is TGTGCCAGCAGTTCCAGGGGGGTAATCGACTACACCTTC. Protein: CASSSRGVIDYTF.

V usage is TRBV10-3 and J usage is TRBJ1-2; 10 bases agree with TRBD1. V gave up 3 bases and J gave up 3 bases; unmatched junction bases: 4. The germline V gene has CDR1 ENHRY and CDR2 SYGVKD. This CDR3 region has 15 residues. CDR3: CAISEDRGPYYGYTF. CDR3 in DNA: TGTGCCATCAGTGAAGACAGGGGGCCCTACTATGGCTACACCTTC.

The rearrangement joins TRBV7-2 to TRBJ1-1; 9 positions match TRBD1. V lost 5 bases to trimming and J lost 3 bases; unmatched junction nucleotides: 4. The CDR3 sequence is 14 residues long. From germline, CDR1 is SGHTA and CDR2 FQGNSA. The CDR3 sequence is CASSTHRGHTEAFF. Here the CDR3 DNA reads TGTGCCAGCAGCACTCACAGGGGGCACACTGAAGCTTTCTTT. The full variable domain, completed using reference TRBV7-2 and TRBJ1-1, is GAGVSQSPSNKVTEKGKDVELRCDPISGHTALYWYRQSLGQGLEFLIYFQGNSAPDKSGLPSDRFSAERTGGSVSTLTIQRTQQEDSAVYLCASSTHRGHTEAFFGQGTRLTVV.

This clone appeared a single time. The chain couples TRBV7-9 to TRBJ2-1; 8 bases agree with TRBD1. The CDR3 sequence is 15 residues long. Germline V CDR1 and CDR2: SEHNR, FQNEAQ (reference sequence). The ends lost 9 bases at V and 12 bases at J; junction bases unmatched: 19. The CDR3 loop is CASLPGGQGALGQFF. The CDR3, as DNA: TGTGCCAGTCTCCCAGGGGGCCAGGGGGCGCTGGGGCAGTTCTTC. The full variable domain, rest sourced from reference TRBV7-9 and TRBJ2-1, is DTGVSQNPRHKITKRGQNVTFRCDPISEHNRLYWYRQTLGQGPEFLTYFQNEAQLEKSRLLSDRFSAERPKGSFSTLEIQRTEQGDSAMYLCASLPGGQGALGQFFGPGTRLTVL.

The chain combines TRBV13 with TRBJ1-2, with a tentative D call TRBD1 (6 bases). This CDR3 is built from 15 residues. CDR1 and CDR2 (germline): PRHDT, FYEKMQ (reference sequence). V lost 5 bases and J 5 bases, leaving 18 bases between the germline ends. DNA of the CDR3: TGTGCCAGCAGCCAACAGTACAGGGTTGAATATGGCTACACCTTC. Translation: CASSQQYRVEYGYTF.

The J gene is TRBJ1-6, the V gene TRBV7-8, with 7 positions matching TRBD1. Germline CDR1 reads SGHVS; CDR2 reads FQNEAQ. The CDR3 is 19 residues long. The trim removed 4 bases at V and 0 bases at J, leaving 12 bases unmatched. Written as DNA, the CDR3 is TGTGCCAGCAGCTCCGGGACAGATTCCCCTAGCTCCTATAATTCACCCCTCCACTTT. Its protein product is CASSSGTDSPSSYNSPLHF.

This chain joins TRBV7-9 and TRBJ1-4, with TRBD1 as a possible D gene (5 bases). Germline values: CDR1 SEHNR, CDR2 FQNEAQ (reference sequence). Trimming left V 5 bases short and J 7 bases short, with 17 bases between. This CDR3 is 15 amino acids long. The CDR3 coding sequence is TGTGCCAGCAGCCCGGAAGGGGATAAGGGTGAAAAACTGTTTTTT. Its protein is CASSPEGDKGEKLFF. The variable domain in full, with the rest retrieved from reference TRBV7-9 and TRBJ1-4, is DTGVSQNPRHKITKRGQNVTFRCDPISEHNRLYWYRQTLGQGPEFLTYFQNEAQLEKSRLLSDRFSAERPKGSFSTLEIQRTEQGDSAMYLCASSPEGDKGEKLFFGSGTQLSVL.

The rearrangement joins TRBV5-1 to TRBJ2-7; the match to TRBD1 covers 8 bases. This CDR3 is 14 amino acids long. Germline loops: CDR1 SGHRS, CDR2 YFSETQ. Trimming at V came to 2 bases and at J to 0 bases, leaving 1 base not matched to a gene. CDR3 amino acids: CASSLQGGSYEQYF. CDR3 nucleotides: TGCGCCAGCAGCTTACAGGGGGGCTCCTACGAGCAGTACTTC. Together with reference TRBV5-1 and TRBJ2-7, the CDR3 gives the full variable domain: KAGVTQTPRYLIKTRGQQVTLSCSPISGHRSVSWYQQTPGQGLQFLFEYFSETQRNKGNFPGRFSGRQFSNSRSEMNVSTLELGDSALYLCASSLQGGSYEQYFGPGTRLTVT.

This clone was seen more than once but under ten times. In DNA, the CDR3 is TGTGCCAGCAGCTTATCGGGAGGCGTAGTTCAGCCCCAGCATTTT. This gives the protein CASSLSGGVVQPQHF. The genes are TRBV7-8 and TRBJ1-5; unclear D gene. The germline CDR1 and CDR2 sequences are SGHVS and FQNEAQ. The CDR3 runs 15 residues. The V and J ends lost 2 bases and 6 bases respectively, with 14 bases between them.

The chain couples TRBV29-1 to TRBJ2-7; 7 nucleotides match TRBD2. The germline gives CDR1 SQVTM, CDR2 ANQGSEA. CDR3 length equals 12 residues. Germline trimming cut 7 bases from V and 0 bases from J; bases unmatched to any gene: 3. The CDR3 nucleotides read TGCAGCGCACGGGGGGACTCCTACGAGCAGTACTTC. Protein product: CSARGDSYEQYF.

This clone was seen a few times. In DNA, the CDR3 is TGTGCCAGCAGCCAAGGGGACAGGGAAGCTTTCTTT. The encoded protein is CASSQGDREAFF. The chain has TRBV3-1 (or the pseudogene TRBV3-2) and TRBJ1-1, with TRBD1 matching 8 bases. V dropped 1 base and J dropped 8; count of bases not matched to a gene: 0. The V gene's germline CDR1 is LGHDT and CDR2 YNNKEL (reference sequence). There are 12 residues in the CDR3.

The CDR3 DNA reads as TGTGCCAGCAGTGACGAAACGCTAGCGGGAGGGCCAGATACGCAGTATTTT. It codes for CASSDETLAGGPDTQYF. The chain uses TRBV6-2 or TRBV6-3 and TRBJ2-3, with 12 bases matching TRBD2. Germline trimming cut 5 bases from V and 4 bases from J; bases unmatched to any gene: 10. Germline values: CDR1 MNHEY, CDR2 SVGEGT. CDR3 length equals 17 residues.

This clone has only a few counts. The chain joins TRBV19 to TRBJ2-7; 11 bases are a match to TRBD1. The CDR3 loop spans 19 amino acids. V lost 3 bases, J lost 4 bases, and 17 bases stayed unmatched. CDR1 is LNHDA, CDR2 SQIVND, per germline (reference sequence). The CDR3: CASSMSVGPWTGGSYEQYF. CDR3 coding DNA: TGTGCCAGTAGTATGTCCGTGGGGCCCTGGACAGGGGGCTCTTACGAGCAGTACTTC.